This T cell receptor beta chain was retrieved from a study of blood T cell repertoires in COVID-19. Study details: COVID-19 samples from acute and convalescent phases originated in the United States, Italy and Spain.

Measured with immunoSEQ multiplex PCR; TCRdb has only the in-frame clones, and not every one. This sample has about 200,000 clones; roughly nine tenths occur once, and the top ten carry 6.5% to 9%. The sequenced material came from PBMCs or T cells enriched from blood (not recorded which). The sequence derives from a woman between 18 and 29 years old who had recovered from COVID-19.

CDR3: CASSLMGHLNTEAFF. CDR3 coding DNA: TGTGCCAGCAGCCTCATGGGACACCTGAACACTGAAGCTTTCTTT. This chain uses TRBV5-4 with TRBJ1-1; D is possibly TRBD1 (6 bases). The ends were cut back, 4 bases at V and 0 bases at J, with 13 bases in the middle. The CDR3 covers 15 residues. The germline V gene encodes CDR1 SGHNT and CDR2 YYREEE (reference sequence).